Sequencing of this TCR beta chain was carried out in a study of CD4 T cells in relation to SARS-CoV-2 and coronaviruses. The study, taken as a whole, reports: The cross-reactivity analysis covered only spike protein, not other viral proteins.

Assay used: immunoSEQ multiplex PCR; TCRdb lists only in-frame clones, some missing. The sample shows 35,000 to 40,000 clones, over 75% of them seen only once. To note about this clone: The antigen is undetermined.

This TCR derives from an adult with COVID-19. The sample comprised memory CD4+ T cells from PBMCs.

The CDR3 DNA reads as TGTGCCAGCAGTCCATGGGACGGCAATCAGCCCCAGCATTTT. Translated: CASSPWDGNQPQHF. The chain uses TRBV27 and TRBJ1-5, with D maybe TRBD1 (5 bases). The germline CDR1 and CDR2 sequences are MNHEY and SMNVEV (reference sequence). V dropped 5 bases and J dropped 2 bases, with 10 bases sitting between them. CDR3 size: 14 residues.